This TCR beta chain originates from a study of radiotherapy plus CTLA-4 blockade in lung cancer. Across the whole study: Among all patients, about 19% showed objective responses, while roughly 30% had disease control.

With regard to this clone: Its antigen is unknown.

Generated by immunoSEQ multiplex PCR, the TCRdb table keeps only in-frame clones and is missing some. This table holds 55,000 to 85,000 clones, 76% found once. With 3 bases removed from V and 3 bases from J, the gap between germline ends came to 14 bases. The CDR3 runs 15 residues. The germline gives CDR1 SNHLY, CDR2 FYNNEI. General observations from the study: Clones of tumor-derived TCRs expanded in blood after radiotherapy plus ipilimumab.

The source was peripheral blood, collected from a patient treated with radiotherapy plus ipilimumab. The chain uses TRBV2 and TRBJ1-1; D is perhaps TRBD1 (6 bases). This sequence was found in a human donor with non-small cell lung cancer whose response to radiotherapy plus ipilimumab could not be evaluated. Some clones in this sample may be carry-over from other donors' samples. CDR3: CASSDVGGLDTEAFF. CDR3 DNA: TGTGCCAGCAGTGATGTTGGGGGCTTGGACACTGAAGCTTTCTTT.